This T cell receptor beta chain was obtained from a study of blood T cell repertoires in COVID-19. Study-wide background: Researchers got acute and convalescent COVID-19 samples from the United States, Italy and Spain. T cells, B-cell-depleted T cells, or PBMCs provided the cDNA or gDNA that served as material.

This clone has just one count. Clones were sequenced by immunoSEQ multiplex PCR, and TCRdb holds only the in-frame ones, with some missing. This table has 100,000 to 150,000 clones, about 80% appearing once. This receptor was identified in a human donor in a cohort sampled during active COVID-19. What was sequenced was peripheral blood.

CDR3 nucleotides: TGTGCCAGCAGTGGTCGAATAGCGGGGGGGTACAATGAGCAGTTCTTC. The encoded protein is CASSGRIAGGYNEQFF. The chain links TRBV2 to TRBJ2-1; TRBD2 agrees at 11 bases. The CDR3 length is 16 residues. Per the germline V gene, CDR1 is SNHLY and CDR2 is FYNNEI. J gave up 4 bases and V 4 bases, and 6 bases lay outside the gene matches.